This T cell receptor (beta chain) stems from a study of blood T cell repertoires in COVID-19. The germline CDR1 and CDR2 sequences are SGHRS and YFSETQ. With 0 bases clipped from V and 4 bases from J, the junction kept 3 bases outside the gene matches. The CDR3 sequence is 15 residues long. Only in-frame clones appear in the TCRdb table, and some are missing; sequencing was by immunoSEQ multiplex PCR. The table lists about 95,000 clones, approximately 80% of them singletons. This sequence was found in a man older than 75 with COVID-19, enrolled during active disease. Material for sequencing was peripheral blood. The chain uses TRBV5-1 and TRBJ1-5; 8 nucleotides align to TRBD1. The CDR3 nucleotides read TGCGCCAGCAGCTTGGGGACAGGGATGAATCAGCCCCAGCATTTT. It encodes CASSLGTGMNQPQHF.